This T cell receptor beta chain was captured in a study of read filtering for tumor transcriptome and immune sequencing (dated by TCRdb to about 2020). With regard to the full study: The cohort consisted of approximately 17 male and more than 11 female patients, with a mean age of around 60 years and an age range of about 45 to 90. TCR-region mapped reads per sample ranged from about 3.5 to 10.27 million with IR-seq versus only about 85 to 1273 with RNA-seq. After DNase treatment, whole-transcriptome libraries were prepared using the TruSeq RNA Access Library Prep Kit. Using the same bone marrow samples, the study compared TCR repertoires obtained by targeted immune repertoire sequencing with those obtained by bulk whole-transcriptome sequencing. By revised international staging, about 8 patients were R-ISS I, roughly 17 were R-ISS II and about seven were R-ISS III. One main goal was a read-filtering strategy for immune repertoire data, in particular deciding whether clonotypes backed by only one read should be removed.

A word on this clonotype: This receptor's antigen is unknown. Nothing much larger sits one base from this clone, and base qualities are not available.

Summary of the overall study and its limitations: The sorted CD138-negative fraction was a mixed bone marrow immune population, not purified T cells. Compared with RNA-seq, IR-seq captured clonotypes at much greater depth and more reliably, and a smaller IR-seq throughput was enough to identify most of the shared clonotypes. Removing single-read clonotypes increased the correlation between IR-seq and RNA-seq shared clonotype proportions. In IR-seq, roughly four fifths of clonotypes but roughly 3.5% of total reads were represented by single-read clonotypes, whereas in RNA-seq, approximately 70% of clonotypes and approximately 44% of reads were represented by single-read clonotypes.

TCR libraries were constructed from approximately 390 ng RNA using the Immunoverse kit, and molecular barcoded adaptors covering alpha/delta and beta/gamma chains were employed. The same RNA used for transcriptome sequencing was used for TCR library preparation. An Illumina HiSeq 4000 with 2 x 150 cycles was used to sequence the TCR libraries. On the authors' methods: Using MiXCR, which included quality filtering and error correction, TCR reads were aligned to human V, D, J and C references and then assembled into CDR3 clonotypes. The tcR package in R was used to analyze clonotype counts and gene usage diversity. Raw mapping reads were checked after the RNA-seq reads had been mapped by STAR aligner version 2.5.3a onto the human GRCh37 genome. To test how sequencing depth affects detected clonotypes, IR-seq fastq files were randomly downsampled with Seqtk 1.3. TCRdb passed the public sequencing reads through fastp at Q25 and MiXCR, retaining productive beta sequences. A single entry per CDR3 protein holds the most common genes and DNA from its merged rows. TCRdb's processing, not the authors' own work, is the source of the V and J calls. Within this sample are tens of thousands of distinct CDR3 sequences, with 20% to 25% of them counted one time only. The biggest ten clones account for more than 9.5% of the sample.

Every patient had bone marrow sampled at the time of active disease. Ficoll-Hypaque density gradient centrifugation was used to isolate bone marrow mononuclear cells. To remove myeloma plasma cells, the cells were labeled with CD138 magnetic microbeads on a MACS separator, and CD138-negative cells were then collected by negative selection. The purity of the isolated cells was checked by flow cytometry with CD138 antibodies on an Attune NxT. TRIzol reagent was used to extract total RNA, which was then quantified with a NanoDrop spectrophotometer. Paired RNA-seq and IR-seq were performed on each patient's CD138-negative bone marrow sample. The sequence came from a donor older than 35 with multiple myeloma. Sample: a population of CD138-negative cells sorted from bone marrow. What this sample's cell subset or site label stands for: bone marrow mononuclear cells depleted of CD138+ plasma/myeloma cells by negative magnetic selection.

In nucleotides, the sequence is TGTGCCAGCAGCCGCAGGGGACAGGGAGCTTTCTTT. This yields the protein CASSRRGQGAFF. The sequence links TRBV11-1 to TRBJ1-1, with 9 bases aligning to TRBD1. Germline trimming: 5 bases from V, 10 bases from J; junction bases outside gene matches: 5. The CDR3 has 12 amino acids, counting the end cysteine and phenylalanine. The only DNA kept is the CDR3, 36 bases in frame from the first base. The germline V gene encodes CDR1 SGHAT and CDR2 FQDESV (reference sequence).